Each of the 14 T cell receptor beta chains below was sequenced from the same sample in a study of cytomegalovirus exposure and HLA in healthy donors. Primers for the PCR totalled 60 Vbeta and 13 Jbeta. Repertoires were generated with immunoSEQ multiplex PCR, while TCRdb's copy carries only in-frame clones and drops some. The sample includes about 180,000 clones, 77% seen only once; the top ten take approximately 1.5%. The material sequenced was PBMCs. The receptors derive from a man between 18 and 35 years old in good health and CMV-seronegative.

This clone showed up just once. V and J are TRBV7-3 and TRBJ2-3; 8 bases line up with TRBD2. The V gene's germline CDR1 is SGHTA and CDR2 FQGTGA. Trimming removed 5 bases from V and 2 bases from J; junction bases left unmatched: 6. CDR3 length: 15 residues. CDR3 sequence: CASSMLAGTTDTQYF. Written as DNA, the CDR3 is TGTGCCAGCAGCATGTTAGCGGGGACCACAGATACGCAGTATTTT.

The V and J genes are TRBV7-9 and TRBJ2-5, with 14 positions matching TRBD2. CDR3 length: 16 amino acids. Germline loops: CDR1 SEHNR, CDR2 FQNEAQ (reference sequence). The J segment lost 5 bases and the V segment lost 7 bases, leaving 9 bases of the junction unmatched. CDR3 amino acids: CASTEGLAGELETQYF. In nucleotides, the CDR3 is TGTGCCAGCACCGAGGGACTAGCGGGAGAATTGGAGACCCAGTACTTC.

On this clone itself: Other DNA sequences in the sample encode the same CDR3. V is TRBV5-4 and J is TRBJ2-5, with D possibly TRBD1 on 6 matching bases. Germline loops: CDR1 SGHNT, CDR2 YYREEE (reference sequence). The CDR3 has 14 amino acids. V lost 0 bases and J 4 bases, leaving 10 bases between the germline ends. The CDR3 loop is CASSLGQGLETQYF. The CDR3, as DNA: TGTGCCAGCAGCTTGGGGCAGGGGTTAGAGACCCAGTACTTC.

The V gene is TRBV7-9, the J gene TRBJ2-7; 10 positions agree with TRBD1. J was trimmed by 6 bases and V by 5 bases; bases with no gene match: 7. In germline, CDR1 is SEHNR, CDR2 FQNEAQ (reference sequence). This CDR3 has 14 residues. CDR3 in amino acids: CASSPRDRGREQYF. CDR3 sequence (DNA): TGTGCCAGCAGCCCCCGGGACAGGGGTCGCGAGCAGTACTTC.

The CDR3 region is CASSPRTSASYNEQFF. The CDR3 DNA is TGTGCCAGCAGCCCCAGGACTAGCGCCTCCTACAATGAGCAGTTCTTC. The rearrangement joins TRBV9 to TRBJ2-1, with 9 bases lining up with TRBD2. CDR3 length: 16 amino acids. Germline assignment: CDR1 SGDLS and CDR2 YYNGEE. V was clipped by 4 bases and J by 0 bases; unmatched bases: 5. Full variable domain (outside the CDR3, taken from reference TRBV9 and TRBJ2-1): DSGVTQTPKHLITATGQRVTLRCSPRSGDLSVYWYQQSLDQGLQFLIQYYNGEERAKGNILERFSAQQFPDLHSELNLSSLELGDSALYFCASSPRTSASYNEQFFGPGTRLTVL.

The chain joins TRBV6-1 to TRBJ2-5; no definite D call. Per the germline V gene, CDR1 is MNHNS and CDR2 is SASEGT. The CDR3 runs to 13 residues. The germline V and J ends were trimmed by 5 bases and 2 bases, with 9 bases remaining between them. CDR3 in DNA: TGTGCCAGCAGTCCCCCTAATCAAGAGACCCAGTACTTC. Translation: CASSPPNQETQYF.

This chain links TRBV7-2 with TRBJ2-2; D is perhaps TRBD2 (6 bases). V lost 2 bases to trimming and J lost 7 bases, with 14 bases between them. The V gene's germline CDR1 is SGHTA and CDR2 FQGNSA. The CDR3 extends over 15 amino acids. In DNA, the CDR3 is TGTGCCAGCAGCTTAAGGGCCCTCGGGGGCGGGGAGCTGTTTTTT. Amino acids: CASSLRALGGGELFF.

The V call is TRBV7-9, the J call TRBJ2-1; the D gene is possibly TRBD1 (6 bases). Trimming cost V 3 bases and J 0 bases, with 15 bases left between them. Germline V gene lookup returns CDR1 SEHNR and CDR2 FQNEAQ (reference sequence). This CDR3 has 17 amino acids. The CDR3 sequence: CASSLLVGTTSYNEQFF. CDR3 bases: TGTGCCAGCAGCTTGCTAGTCGGGACAACCTCCTACAATGAGCAGTTCTTC.

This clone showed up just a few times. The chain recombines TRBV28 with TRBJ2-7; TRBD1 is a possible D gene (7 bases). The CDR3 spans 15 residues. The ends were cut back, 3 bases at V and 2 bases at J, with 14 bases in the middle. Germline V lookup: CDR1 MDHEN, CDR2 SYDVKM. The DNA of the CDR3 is TGTGCCAGCAGTTTTGGAGGGGGCAGCACCTACGAGCAGTACTTC. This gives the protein CASSFGGGSTYEQYF.

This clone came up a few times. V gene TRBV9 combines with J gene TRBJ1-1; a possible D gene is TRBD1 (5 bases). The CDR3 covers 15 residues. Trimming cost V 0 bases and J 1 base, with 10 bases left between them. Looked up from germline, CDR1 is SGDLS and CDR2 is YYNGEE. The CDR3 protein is CASSVGGGENTEAFF. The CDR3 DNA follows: TGTGCCAGCAGCGTAGGTGGAGGGGAGAACACTGAAGCTTTCTTT.

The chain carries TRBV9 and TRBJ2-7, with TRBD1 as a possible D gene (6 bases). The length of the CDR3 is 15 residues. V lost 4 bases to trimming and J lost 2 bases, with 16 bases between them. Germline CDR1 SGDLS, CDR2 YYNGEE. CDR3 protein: CASSPWPQGPYEQYF. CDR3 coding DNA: TGTGCCAGCAGCCCCTGGCCCCAGGGGCCCTACGAGCAGTACTTC.

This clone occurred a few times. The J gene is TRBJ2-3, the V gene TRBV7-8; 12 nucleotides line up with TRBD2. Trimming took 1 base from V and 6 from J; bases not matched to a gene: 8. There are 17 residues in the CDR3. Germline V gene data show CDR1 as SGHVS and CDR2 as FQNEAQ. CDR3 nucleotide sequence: TGTGCCAGCAGCTTAGAGGCTAGCGGGAGGGCCATGGATACGCAGTATTTT. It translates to CASSLEASGRAMDTQYF.

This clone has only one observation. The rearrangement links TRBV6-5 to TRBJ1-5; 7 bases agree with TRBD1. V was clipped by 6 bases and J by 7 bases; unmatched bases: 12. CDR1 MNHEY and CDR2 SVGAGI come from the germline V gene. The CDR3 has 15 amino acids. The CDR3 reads CASSPRQGVTQPQHF. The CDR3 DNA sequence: TGTGCCAGCAGCCCGAGACAGGGAGTCACCCAGCCCCAGCATTTT.

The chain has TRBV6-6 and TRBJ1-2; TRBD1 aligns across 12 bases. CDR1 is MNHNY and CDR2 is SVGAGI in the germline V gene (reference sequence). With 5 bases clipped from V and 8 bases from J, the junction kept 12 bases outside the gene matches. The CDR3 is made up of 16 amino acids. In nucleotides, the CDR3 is TGTGCCAGCAGTGTACCGGGACAGGGGGCATTTAACGGCTACACCTTC. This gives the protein CASSVPGQGAFNGYTF.